These 29 T cell receptor beta chains were all obtained from the same sample, sequenced in a study of blood T cell repertoires in COVID-19. Measured with immunoSEQ multiplex PCR; TCRdb has only the in-frame clones, and not every one. The data show tens of thousands of clones, 65% to 80% seen once. Material: peripheral blood. All receptors derive from a man between 65 and 85 years old with acute or convalescent COVID-19.

This chain connects TRBV5-5 to TRBJ2-3; 8 nucleotides agree with TRBD2. The junction had 17 bases not matched to a gene; V was cut back by 3 bases and J by 5 bases. Germline assignment: CDR1 SGHKS and CDR2 YYEKEE (reference sequence). This CDR3 region has 18 residues. The CDR3 coding sequence is TGTGCCAGCAGCTCCCTGCCAACTGGCGGGGGGCCGGGAGATACGCAGTATTTT. Amino acids: CASSSLPTGGGPGDTQYF.

The chain uses TRBV19 and TRBJ2-5; possible D gene TRBD1, 6 bases. The CDR3 is made up of 12 amino acids. Per the germline V gene, CDR1 is LNHDA and CDR2 is SQIVND (reference sequence). Trimming cost V 9 bases and J 2 bases, with 10 bases left between them. The CDR3 DNA sequence: TGTGCCAGCAGGGGCCGGCAAGAGACCCAGTACTTC. Translating it yields CASRGRQETQYF.

This chain links TRBV5-4 with TRBJ2-3, with TRBD1 matching over 8 bases. The CDR3 has 14 amino acids. Germline V gives CDR1 SGHNT, CDR2 YYREEE (reference sequence). Unmatched junction bases numbered 7, after V lost 4 bases and J lost 6 bases. The CDR3 nucleotides are TGTGCCAGCAGCCCGTCGGACAGGGAGGATACGCAGTATTTT. Translated: CASSPSDREDTQYF.

The chain links TRBV11-2 to TRBJ1-4; D gene ambiguous. The CDR3 covers 14 residues. The germline V and J ends were trimmed by 4 bases and 4 bases, with 10 bases remaining between them. CDR1 is SGHAT, CDR2 FQNNGV, per germline. This chain's CDR3 is CASSYGAFNEKLFF. CDR3 nucleotide sequence: TGTGCCAGCAGCTACGGAGCATTTAATGAAAAACTGTTTTTT.

This clone was observed once. The chain joins TRBV5-4 to TRBJ1-1; tentative D call: TRBD1 (5 bases). Trimming stripped 4 bases from V and 8 bases from J, with 18 bases between. Germline V lookup: CDR1 SGHNT, CDR2 YYREEE (reference sequence). This CDR3 spans 14 amino acids. CDR3 nucleotide sequence: TGTGCCAGCAGCGAAGATCATCCGGCAGGGGAAGCTTTCTTT. It yields the protein CASSEDHPAGEAFF.

The chain recombines TRBV27 with TRBJ2-1; 7 bases agree with TRBD2. V shed 2 bases, J shed 6 bases, and the junction held 1 base outside the gene matches. The CDR3 spans 13 residues. Germline assignment: CDR1 MNHEY and CDR2 SMNVEV (reference sequence). The CDR3 region has the DNA TGTGCCAGCAGTTTAGGGGGGGTCAATGAGCAGTTCTTC. This translates into CASSLGGVNEQFF.

The chain couples TRBV3-1 (or the pseudogene TRBV3-2) to TRBJ2-2, with a tentative D call TRBD1 (8 bases). This CDR3 is 17 amino acids long. Germline values: CDR1 LGHDT, CDR2 YNNKEL (reference sequence). Trimming removed 4 bases from V and 3 bases from J, with 18 bases in between. This CDR3 is CASSRQGAGLHTGELFF. The CDR3 bases are TGTGCCAGCAGCCGCCAGGGGGCGGGACTACACACCGGGGAGCTGTTTTTT.

This clone was picked up one time. The chain is built from TRBV9 and TRBJ2-7; TRBD2 matches 8 bases. The trim removed 0 bases at V and 2 bases at J, leaving 4 bases unmatched. The CDR3 length is 15 residues. The germline V gene has CDR1 SGDLS and CDR2 YYNGEE. The CDR3 reads CASSVGAGGTYEQYF. The CDR3 DNA sequence: TGTGCCAGCAGCGTAGGGGCGGGGGGCACCTACGAGCAGTACTTC.

The J gene is TRBJ1-6, the V gene TRBV5-4, with D possibly TRBD1 on 5 matching bases. Germline V gene sequence: CDR1 SGHNT, CDR2 YYREEE (reference sequence). The CDR3 consists of 14 residues. The V end lost 0 bases, the J end lost 9 bases, and 10 bases lay between the germline ends. In DNA form, the CDR3 reads TGTGCCAGCAGCTTGGAAGGGGTGGGTTCACCCCTCCACTTT. It translates to CASSLEGVGSPLHF. Using reference TRBV5-4 and TRBJ1-6 for the parts outside the CDR3, the full variable domain is ETGVTQSPTHLIKTRGQQVTLRCSSQSGHNTVSWYQQALGQGPQFIFQYYREEENGRGNFPPRFSGLQFPNYSSELNVNALELDDSALYLCASSLEGVGSPLHFGNGTRLTVT.

The V gene is TRBV7-9, the J gene TRBJ1-1; weak D call: TRBD1 (5 bases). Germline V gene sequence: CDR1 SEHNR, CDR2 FQNEAQ (reference sequence). The CDR3 sequence is 13 residues long. V dropped 6 bases and J dropped 2 bases, with 10 bases sitting between them. The CDR3 loop reads CASRLDSNTEAFF. CDR3 in DNA: TGTGCCAGCAGACTCGACAGTAACACTGAAGCTTTCTTT.

The J gene is TRBJ2-1, the V gene TRBV19, with 12 bases that match TRBD2. With V trimmed by 6 bases and J by 5 bases, 8 bases remained unmatched. The CDR3 is 16 amino acids. Germline CDR1 is LNHDA and CDR2 is SQIVND (reference sequence). Written as DNA, the CDR3 is TGTGCCAGTAGCCTTCTAGCGGGGGGGCCCCACAATGAGCAGTTCTTC. This translates into CASSLLAGGPHNEQFF. Together with reference TRBV19 and TRBJ2-1, the CDR3 gives the full variable domain: DGGITQSPKYLFRKEGQNVTLSCEQNLNHDAMYWYRQDPGQGLRLIYYSQIVNDFQKGDIAEGYSVSREKKESFPLTVTSAQKNPTAFYLCASSLLAGGPHNEQFFGPGTRLTVL.

V gene TRBV7-9 combines with J gene TRBJ2-5, with 14 positions matching TRBD2. The germline gives CDR1 SEHNR, CDR2 FQNEAQ (reference sequence). The CDR3 covers 18 residues. V was pared by 1 base and J by 7 bases, with 11 bases of the junction left unmatched. The CDR3 bases are TGTGCCAGCAGCTTAGACCCCTTCTCCGGACTAGCGGGGGGGACCCAGTACTTC. It yields the protein CASSLDPFSGLAGGTQYF. The whole variable domain, remainder taken from reference TRBV7-9 and TRBJ2-5, is DTGVSQNPRHKITKRGQNVTFRCDPISEHNRLYWYRQTLGQGPEFLTYFQNEAQLEKSRLLSDRFSAERPKGSFSTLEIQRTEQGDSAMYLCASSLDPFSGLAGGTQYFGPGTRLLVL.

The chain employs TRBV28 and TRBJ1-5; D not certain. Germline V gives CDR1 MDHEN, CDR2 SYDVKM. The CDR3 is made up of 13 amino acids. Trimming removed 3 bases from V and 0 bases from J, with 3 bases in between. CDR3 sequence (DNA): TGTGCCAGCAGTTTGTATAGCAATCAGCCCCAGCATTTT. Its translation is CASSLYSNQPQHF.

The chain uses TRBV9 and TRBJ2-1, with 8 nucleotides matching TRBD1. The V segment lost 3 bases and the J segment 5 bases; nucleotides outside the gene matches: 10. Germline lookup yields CDR1 SGDLS and CDR2 YYNGEE. The CDR3 is made up of 16 amino acids. The CDR3 region is CASSAIDRGWHNEQFF. The CDR3 DNA is TGTGCCAGCAGCGCTATAGACAGGGGCTGGCACAATGAGCAGTTCTTC.

The CDR3 DNA is TGTGCCAGCTCACCACCCGAGGGCCTCTATGGCTACACCTTC. Translated, it gives CASSPPEGLYGYTF. V usage is TRBV18 and J usage is TRBJ1-2; D not resolved. V shed 0 bases and J shed 4 bases, with 9 bases lying between them. CDR1 and CDR2 (germline): KGHSH, LQKENI. The length of the CDR3 is 14 residues. Full variable domain (remainder filled in from reference TRBV18 and TRBJ1-2): NAGVMQNPRHLVRRRGQEARLRCSPMKGHSHVYWYRQLPEEGLKFMVYLQKENIIDESGMPKERFSAEFPKEGPSILRIQQVVRGDSAAYFCASSPPEGLYGYTFGSGTRLTVV.

This chain joins TRBV6-1 and TRBJ2-2; 7 nucleotides line up with TRBD1. The CDR3 covers 15 residues. Germline lookup yields CDR1 MNHNS and CDR2 SASEGT. V was pared by 2 bases and J by 7 bases, with 7 bases of the junction left unmatched. Here the CDR3 DNA reads TGTGCCAGCAGTGAAAGGCGTCAGGGGGACGGGGAGCTGTTTTTT. Translating it yields CASSERRQGDGELFF.

V gene TRBV9 combines with J gene TRBJ1-2; tentative D call: TRBD1 (6 bases). Deletions cut 3 bases from V and 4 bases from J, with 16 bases between. The germline CDR1 and CDR2 sequences are SGDLS and YYNGEE. The CDR3 consists of 15 residues. CDR3 coding DNA: TGTGCCAGCAGCGAACAGACAGGTTGGAGCTATGGCTACACCTTC. As protein: CASSEQTGWSYGYTF. Together with reference TRBV9 and TRBJ1-2, the CDR3 gives the full variable domain: DSGVTQTPKHLITATGQRVTLRCSPRSGDLSVYWYQQSLDQGLQFLIQYYNGEERAKGNILERFSAQQFPDLHSELNLSSLELGDSALYFCASSEQTGWSYGYTFGSGTRLTVV.

V and J are TRBV6-2 or TRBV6-3 and TRBJ1-1, with D uncertain. The germline V gene encodes CDR1 MNHEY and CDR2 SVGEGT. The CDR3 runs 15 residues. The germline V and J ends were trimmed by 2 bases and 1 base, with 11 bases remaining between them. CDR3 in amino acids: CASSYRERPNTEAFF. CDR3 coding DNA: TGTGCCAGCAGTTACCGGGAGAGACCGAACACTGAAGCTTTCTTT.

The CDR3 protein is CASSHPGGRDTEAFF. The CDR3 DNA sequence: TGCGCCAGCAGCCATCCGGGGGGGCGGGACACTGAAGCTTTCTTT. V usage is TRBV4-1 and J usage is TRBJ1-1, with a tentative D call TRBD1 (6 bases). CDR1 and CDR2 (germline): MGHRA, YSYEKL. This CDR3 contains 15 residues. Trimming took off 3 bases at V and 3 bases at J, with 14 bases between the two ends.

The chain employs TRBV9 and TRBJ1-5; 7 bases agree with TRBD1. Germline CDR1 reads SGDLS; CDR2 reads YYNGEE. V shed 0 bases, J shed 5 bases, and the junction held 8 bases outside the gene matches. The CDR3 has 16 residues. The CDR3 loop reads CASSVGPGTVYQPQHF. CDR3 in DNA: TGTGCCAGCAGCGTAGGACCCGGGACAGTTTATCAGCCCCAGCATTTT.

This clone was seen only once. The chain carries TRBV6-5 and TRBJ1-2, with 7 bases that match TRBD1. V trimming: 0 bases; J trimming: 8 bases; junction bases outside the gene matches: 6. CDR3 length: 14 amino acids. Germline-derived CDR1 and CDR2 are MNHEY and SVGAGI. Here the CDR3 reads CASSYSTTGRGYTF. As DNA, the CDR3 is TGTGCCAGCAGTTACTCGACGACAGGGCGGGGCTACACCTTC.

In this sample, this clone turned up a few times. J is TRBJ2-3 and V is TRBV27; D is ambiguous. CDR3 length: 15 residues. Germline CDR1 reads MNHEY; CDR2 reads SMNVEV (reference sequence). V was pared by 0 bases and J by 1 base, with 8 bases between. CDR3 DNA: TGTGCCAGCAGTTTATCTTCGTTAGGCACAGATACGCAGTATTTT. Translation: CASSLSSLGTDTQYF.

This clone was detected only a few times. The rearrangement joins TRBV7-3 to TRBJ1-1; 7 bases are shared with TRBD1. V lost 2 bases, J lost 1 base, and 1 base stayed unmatched. CDR1 is SGHTA, CDR2 FQGTGA, per germline. The CDR3 contains 14 residues. Written as DNA, the CDR3 is TGTGCCAGCAGCTTAGCAGGGGGGAACACTGAAGCTTTCTTT. Translated: CASSLAGGNTEAFF.

This clone was detected a few times. The chain is built from TRBV5-1 and TRBJ1-1, with D possibly being TRBD1 (5 bases). The germline V gene encodes CDR1 SGHRS and CDR2 YFSETQ. CDR3 length: 16 residues. V was trimmed by 0 bases and J by 1 base, leaving 13 bases between them. The CDR3 region has the DNA TGCGCCAGCAGCTTGGGCTTACGGGGGGAGAACACTGAAGCTTTCTTT. It is translated as CASSLGLRGENTEAFF.

CDR3 residues: CASSSGTGGYNEQFF. The CDR3 nucleotides are TGTGCCAGCAGCTCCGGGACAGGCGGATACAATGAGCAGTTCTTC. The chain is built from TRBV11-3 and TRBJ2-1; the match to TRBD1 covers 8 bases. This CDR3 is built from 15 residues. CDR1 SGHNT and CDR2 YENEEA come from the germline V gene. Losses at the gene ends were 4 bases for V and 4 bases for J; bases not matched to a gene: 6.

This chain links TRBV5-5 with TRBJ2-3; 7 positions match TRBD2. The length of the CDR3 is 14 residues. The junction had 3 bases not matched to a gene; V was cut back by 0 bases and J by 5 bases. CDR1 and CDR2 (germline): SGHKS, YYEKEE (reference sequence). The CDR3, as DNA: TGTGCCAGCAGCTTGGGACTAGCCGGAGATACGCAGTATTTT. Translating it yields CASSLGLAGDTQYF.

V is TRBV3-1 (or the pseudogene TRBV3-2) and J is TRBJ2-3, with 7 bases matching TRBD2. V trimming: 0 bases; J trimming: 4 bases; junction bases outside the gene matches: 10. The CDR3 is 17 residues long. Germline CDR1 is LGHDT and CDR2 is YNNKEL (reference sequence). CDR3 bases: TGTGCCAGCAGCCAAGACGTAAGCGGGGAGGTGGCAGATACGCAGTATTTT. Translating gives CASSQDVSGEVADTQYF.

The chain uses TRBV2 and TRBJ1-6; unclear D gene. With 10 bases removed from V and 0 bases from J, the gap between germline ends came to 13 bases. CDR1 and CDR2 (germline): SNHLY, FYNNEI. The CDR3 contains 15 residues. The CDR3 is CATRGASSYNSPLHF. DNA of the CDR3: TGTGCCACCCGGGGTGCAAGCTCCTATAATTCACCCCTCCACTTT. The entire variable domain, with the rest obtained from reference TRBV2 and TRBJ1-6, is as follows: EPEVTQTPSHQVTQMGQEVILRCVPISNHLYFYWYRQILGQKVEFLVSFYNNEISEKSEIFDDQFSVERPDGSNFTLKIRSTKLEDSAMYFCATRGASSYNSPLHFGNGTRLTVT.

The chain recombines TRBV6-5 with TRBJ2-7, with D possibly being TRBD1 (6 bases). Trimming removed 6 bases at V and 7 bases at J, with 19 bases between. CDR1 is MNHEY and CDR2 is SVGAGI in the germline V gene. This CDR3 contains 14 residues. In nucleotides, the CDR3 is TGTGCCAGCAGCAGGGGACGGAGTACGGGGGAGCAGTACTTC. Amino acids: CASSRGRSTGEQYF.